This TCR beta chain comes out of a study of T cells in Graves' hyperthyroidism and ophthalmopathy. Notes on the study in general: Ophthalmopathy was model-predicted a median approximately 6.9 months pre-onset.

This CDR3 is built from 13 residues. Per germline, CDR1 MNHEY and CDR2 SMNVEV (reference sequence). Trimming left V 3 bases short and J 4 bases short, with 9 bases between. This clonotype was counted at least ten times. Its specificity is not known. What was amplified from RNA transcripts were TCR beta CDR3 regions. During a first-round RT-PCR of the TCR CDR3, the HTBI primer set was used. One entry per CDR3 protein, called by TCRdb with MiXCR from the multiplex PCR reads. There are 530,000 or so distinct CDR3 sequences in the sample; approximately 25% occur only once, and approximately 10% lies in the top ten.

Input material: blood. This sequence originates from a woman in her 30s with Graves' ophthalmopathy. The gene calls are TRBV27 and TRBJ1-1; D is undetermined. CDR3 sequence reads: CASSFTRTTEAFF. CDR3 in DNA: TGTGCCAGCAGTTTTACACGGACCACTGAAGCTTTCTTT.